At least ten counts were recorded for the clone carrying this T cell receptor beta chain. The antigen remains unidentified. These data are taken from a study of T cells in Graves' hyperthyroidism and ophthalmopathy. On the study more broadly: Specimen type is peripheral blood, collected at initial diagnosis prior to any treatment. Findings and limits, study-wide: Most thyroid clonotypes with frequency above 0.001 were detected in blood.

Amplified TCR beta CDR3 regions derived from RNA transcripts. Using the HTBI primer set, a first-round RT-PCR was run on the TCR CDR3. TCRdb analysed the multiplex PCR reads with MiXCR anew, one entry per CDR3 protein. The sample consists of 500,000 to 800,000 distinct CDR3 sequences, roughly 15% of them appearing once. Among ophthalmopathy patients, the Clinical Activity Score reached at least 3, the NOSPECS grade reached at least 4, and duration remained under 3 months. Uncontrolled infection, other autoimmune disease, pregnancy or lactation led to exclusion. Looked up from germline, CDR1 is MDHEN and CDR2 is SYDVKM. The junction had 12 bases not matched to a gene; V was cut back by 4 bases and J by 0 bases. The CDR3 length is 18 residues.

The chain carries TRBV28 and TRBJ1-5; 7 positions agree with TRBD1. Specimen: blood. This receptor was identified in a woman in her fifties or sixties with Graves' ophthalmopathy. CDR3 sequence (DNA): TGTGCCAGCAGTTGGCTGAGAACCGGGACAGATAGCAATCAGCCCCAGCATTTT. Translated: CASSWLRTGTDSNQPQHF.